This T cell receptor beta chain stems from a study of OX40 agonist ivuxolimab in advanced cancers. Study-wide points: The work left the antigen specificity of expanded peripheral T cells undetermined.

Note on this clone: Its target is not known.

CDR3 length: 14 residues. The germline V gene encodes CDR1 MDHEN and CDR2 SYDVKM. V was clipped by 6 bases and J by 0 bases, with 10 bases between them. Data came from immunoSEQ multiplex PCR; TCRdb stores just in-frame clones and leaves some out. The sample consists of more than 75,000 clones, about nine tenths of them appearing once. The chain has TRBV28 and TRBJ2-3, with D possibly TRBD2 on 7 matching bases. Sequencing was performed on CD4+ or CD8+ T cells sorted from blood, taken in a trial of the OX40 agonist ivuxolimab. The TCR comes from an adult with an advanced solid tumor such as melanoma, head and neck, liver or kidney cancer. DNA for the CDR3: TGTGCCAGCAGGAGGGGGGGCAGCACAGATACGCAGTATTTT. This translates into CASRRGGSTDTQYF. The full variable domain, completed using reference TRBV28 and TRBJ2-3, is DVKVTQSSRYLVKRTGEKVFLECVQDMDHENMFWYRQDPGLGLRLIYFSYDVKMKEKGDIPEGYSVSREKKERFSLILESASTNQTSMYLCASRRGGSTDTQYFGPGTRLTVL.